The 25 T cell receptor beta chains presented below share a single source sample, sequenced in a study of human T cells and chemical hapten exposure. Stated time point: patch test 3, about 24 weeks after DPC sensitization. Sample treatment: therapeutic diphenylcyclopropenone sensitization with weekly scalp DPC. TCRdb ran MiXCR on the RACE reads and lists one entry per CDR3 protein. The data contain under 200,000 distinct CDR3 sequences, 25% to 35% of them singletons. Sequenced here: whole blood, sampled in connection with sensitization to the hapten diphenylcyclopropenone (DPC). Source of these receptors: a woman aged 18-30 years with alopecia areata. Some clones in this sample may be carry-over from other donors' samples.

The CDR3 DNA reads TGCGCCAGTTCCCCCCAGACGGGCCGGATGGACTATGGCTACACCTTC. Its protein product is CASSPQTGRMDYGYTF. V usage is TRBV5-1 and J usage is TRBJ1-2; D remains unclear. The CDR3 spans 16 residues. The V end lost 8 bases, the J end lost 3 bases, and 23 bases lay between the germline ends. Germline CDR1 and CDR2: SGHRS and YFSETQ.

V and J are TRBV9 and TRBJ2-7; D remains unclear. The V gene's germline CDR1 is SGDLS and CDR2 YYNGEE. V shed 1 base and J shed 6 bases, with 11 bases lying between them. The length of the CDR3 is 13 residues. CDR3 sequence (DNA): TGTGCCAGCAGCGTAAATGTAGTTTCCGAGCAGTACTTC. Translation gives CASSVNVVSEQYF.

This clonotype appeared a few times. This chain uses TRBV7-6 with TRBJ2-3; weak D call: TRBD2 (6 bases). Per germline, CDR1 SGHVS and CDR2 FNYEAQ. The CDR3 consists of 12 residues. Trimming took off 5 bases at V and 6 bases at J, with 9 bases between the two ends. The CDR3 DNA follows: TGTGCCAGCAGCCGGGGGTCGGATACGCAGTATTTT. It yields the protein CASSRGSDTQYF.

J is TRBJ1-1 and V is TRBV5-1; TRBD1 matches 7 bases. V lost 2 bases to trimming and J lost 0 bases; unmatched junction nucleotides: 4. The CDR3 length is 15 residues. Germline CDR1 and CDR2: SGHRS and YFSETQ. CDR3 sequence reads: CASSFETGLNTEAFF. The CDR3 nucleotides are TGCGCCAGCAGCTTCGAGACAGGGCTGAACACTGAAGCTTTCTTT.

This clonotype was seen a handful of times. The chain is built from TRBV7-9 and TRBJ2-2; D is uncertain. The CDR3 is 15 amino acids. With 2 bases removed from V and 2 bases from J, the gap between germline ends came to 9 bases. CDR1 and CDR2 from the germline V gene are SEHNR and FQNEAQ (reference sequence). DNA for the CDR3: TGTGCCAGCAGCTTAAGGGCAGCCAACACCGGGGAGCTGTTTTTT. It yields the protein CASSLRAANTGELFF. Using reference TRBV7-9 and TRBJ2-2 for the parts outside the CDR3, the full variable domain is DTGVSQNPRHKITKRGQNVTFRCDPISEHNRLYWYRQTLGQGPEFLTYFQNEAQLEKSRLLSDRFSAERPKGSFSTLEIQRTEQGDSAMYLCASSLRAANTGELFFGEGSRLTVL.

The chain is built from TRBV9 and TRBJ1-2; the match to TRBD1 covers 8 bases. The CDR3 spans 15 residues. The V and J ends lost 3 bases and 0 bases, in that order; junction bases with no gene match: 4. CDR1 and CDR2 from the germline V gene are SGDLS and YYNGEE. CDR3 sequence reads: CASSAGQGSNYGYTF. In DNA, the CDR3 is TGTGCCAGCAGCGCCGGACAGGGCTCTAACTATGGCTACACCTTC.

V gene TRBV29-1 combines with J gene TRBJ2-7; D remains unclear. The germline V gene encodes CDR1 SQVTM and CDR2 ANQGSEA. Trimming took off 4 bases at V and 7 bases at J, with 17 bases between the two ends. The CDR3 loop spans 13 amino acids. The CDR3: CSVAYHSPREQYF. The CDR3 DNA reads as TGCAGCGTTGCTTATCATTCCCCGCGGGAGCAGTACTTC.

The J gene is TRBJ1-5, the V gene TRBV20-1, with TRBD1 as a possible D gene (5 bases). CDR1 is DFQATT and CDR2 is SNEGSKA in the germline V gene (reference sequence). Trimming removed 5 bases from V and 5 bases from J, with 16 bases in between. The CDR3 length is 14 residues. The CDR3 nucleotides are TGCAGTGCTGTCACCCGGGGCCCCTATCAGCCCCAGCATTTT. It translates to CSAVTRGPYQPQHF.

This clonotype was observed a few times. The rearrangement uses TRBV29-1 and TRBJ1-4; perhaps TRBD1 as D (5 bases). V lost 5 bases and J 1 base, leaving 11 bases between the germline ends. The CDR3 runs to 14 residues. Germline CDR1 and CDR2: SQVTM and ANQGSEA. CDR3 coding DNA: TGCAGCGTTACTAGTGGGGGAACTAATGAAAAACTGTTTTTT. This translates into CSVTSGGTNEKLFF. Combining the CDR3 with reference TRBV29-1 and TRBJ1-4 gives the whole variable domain SAVISQKPSRDICQRGTSLTIQCQVDSQVTMMFWYRQQPGQSLTLIATANQGSEATYESGFVIDKFPISRPNLTFSTLTVSNMSPEDSSIYLCSVTSGGTNEKLFFGSGTQLSVL.

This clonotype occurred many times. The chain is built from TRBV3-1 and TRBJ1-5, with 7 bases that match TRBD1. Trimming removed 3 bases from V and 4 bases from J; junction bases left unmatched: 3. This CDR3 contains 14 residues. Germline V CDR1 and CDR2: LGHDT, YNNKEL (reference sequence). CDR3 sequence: CASSHRDRNQPQHF. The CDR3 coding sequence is TGTGCCAGCAGCCACCGGGACAGAAATCAGCCCCAGCATTTT.

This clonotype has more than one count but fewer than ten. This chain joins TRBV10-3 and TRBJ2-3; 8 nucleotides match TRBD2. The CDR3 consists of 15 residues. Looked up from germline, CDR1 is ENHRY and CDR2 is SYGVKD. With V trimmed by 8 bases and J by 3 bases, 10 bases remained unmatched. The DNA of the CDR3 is TGTGCCATCTCCCGGGGGGGGGGTGCAACAGATACGCAGTATTTT. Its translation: CAISRGGGATDTQYF.

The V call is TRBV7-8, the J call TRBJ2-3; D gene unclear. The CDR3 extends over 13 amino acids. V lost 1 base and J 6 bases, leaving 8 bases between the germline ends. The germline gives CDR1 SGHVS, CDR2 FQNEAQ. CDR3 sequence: CASSLVLGDTQYF. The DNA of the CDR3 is TGTGCCAGCAGCTTAGTACTCGGTGATACGCAGTATTTT.

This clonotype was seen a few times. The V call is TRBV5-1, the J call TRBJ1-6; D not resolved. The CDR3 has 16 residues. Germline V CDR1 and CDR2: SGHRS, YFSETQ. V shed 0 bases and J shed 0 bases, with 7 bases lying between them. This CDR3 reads CASSLAGSSYNSPLHF. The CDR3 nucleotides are TGCGCCAGCAGCTTGGCAGGCAGCTCCTATAATTCACCCCTCCACTTT.

The CDR3 DNA reads TGCAGTGCTAGAGATGGGACCTCAACGGAGACCCAGTACTTC. It codes for CSARDGTSTETQYF. The gene calls are TRBV20-1 and TRBJ2-5; D assignment may be TRBD1 or TRBD2 (5 bases each). Trimming left V 0 bases short and J 5 bases short, with 13 bases between. Germline V gene sequence: CDR1 DFQATT, CDR2 SNEGSKA (reference sequence). The length of the CDR3 is 14 residues.

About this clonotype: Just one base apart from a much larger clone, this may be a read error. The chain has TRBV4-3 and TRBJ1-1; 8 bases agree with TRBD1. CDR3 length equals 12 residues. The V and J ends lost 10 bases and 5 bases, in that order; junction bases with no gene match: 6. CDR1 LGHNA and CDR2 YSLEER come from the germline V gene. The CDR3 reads CANGRTGTEAFF. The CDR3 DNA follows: TGCGCCAACGGACGGACAGGGACTGAAGCTTTCTTT.

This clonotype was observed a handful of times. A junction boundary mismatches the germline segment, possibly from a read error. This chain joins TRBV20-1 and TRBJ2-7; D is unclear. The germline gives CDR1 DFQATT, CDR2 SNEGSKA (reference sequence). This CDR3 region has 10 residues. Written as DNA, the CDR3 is TGCAGTGCTACGGACGGGTCGGTGGCCTTC. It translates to CSATDGSVAF.

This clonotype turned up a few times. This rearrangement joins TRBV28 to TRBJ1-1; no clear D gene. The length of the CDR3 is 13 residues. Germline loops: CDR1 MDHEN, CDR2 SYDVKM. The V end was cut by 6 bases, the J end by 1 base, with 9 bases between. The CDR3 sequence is CASSIGPNTEAFF. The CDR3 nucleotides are TGTGCCAGCAGCATAGGGCCGAACACTGAAGCTTTCTTT.

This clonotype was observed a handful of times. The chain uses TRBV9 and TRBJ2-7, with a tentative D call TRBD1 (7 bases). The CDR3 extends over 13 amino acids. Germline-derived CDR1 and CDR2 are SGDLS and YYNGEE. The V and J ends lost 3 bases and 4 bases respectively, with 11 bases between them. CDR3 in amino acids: CASSEEGAYEQYF. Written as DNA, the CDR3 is TGTGCCAGCAGCGAGGAGGGGGCTTACGAGCAGTACTTC.

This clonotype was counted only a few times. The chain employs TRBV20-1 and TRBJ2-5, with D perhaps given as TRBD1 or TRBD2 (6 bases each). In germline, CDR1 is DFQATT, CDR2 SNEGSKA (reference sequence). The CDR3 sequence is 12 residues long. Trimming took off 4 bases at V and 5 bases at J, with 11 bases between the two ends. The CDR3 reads CSATGGGETQYF. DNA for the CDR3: TGCAGTGCTACCGGGGGCGGGGAGACCCAGTACTTC.

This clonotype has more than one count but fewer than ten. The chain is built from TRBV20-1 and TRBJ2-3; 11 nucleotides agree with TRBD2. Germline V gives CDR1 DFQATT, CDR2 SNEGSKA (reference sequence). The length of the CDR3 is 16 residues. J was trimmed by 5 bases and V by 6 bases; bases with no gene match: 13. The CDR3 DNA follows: TGCAGTGCGCCGCTACTAGCGGGGGCTTACTTAGATACGCAGTATTTT. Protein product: CSAPLLAGAYLDTQYF.

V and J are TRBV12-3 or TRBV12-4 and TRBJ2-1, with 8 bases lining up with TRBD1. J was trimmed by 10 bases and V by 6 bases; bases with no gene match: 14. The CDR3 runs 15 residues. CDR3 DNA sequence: TGTGCCAGCAGGCGACGGGACAGGATGAGGTTGGAGCAGTTCTTC. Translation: CASRRRDRMRLEQFF.

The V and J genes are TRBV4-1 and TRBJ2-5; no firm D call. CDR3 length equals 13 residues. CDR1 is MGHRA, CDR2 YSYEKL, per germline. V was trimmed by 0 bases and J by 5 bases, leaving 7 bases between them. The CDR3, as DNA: TGCGCCAGCAGCCAAGAGGCCGTGGAGACCCAGTACTTC. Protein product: CASSQEAVETQYF.

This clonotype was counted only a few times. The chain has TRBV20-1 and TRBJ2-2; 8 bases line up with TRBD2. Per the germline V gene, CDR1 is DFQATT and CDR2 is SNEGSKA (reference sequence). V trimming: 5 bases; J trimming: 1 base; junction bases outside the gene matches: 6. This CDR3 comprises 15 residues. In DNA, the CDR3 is TGCAGTGCTTCGCGACTAGCGAGGAACACCGGGGAGCTGTTTTTT. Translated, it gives CSASRLARNTGELFF.

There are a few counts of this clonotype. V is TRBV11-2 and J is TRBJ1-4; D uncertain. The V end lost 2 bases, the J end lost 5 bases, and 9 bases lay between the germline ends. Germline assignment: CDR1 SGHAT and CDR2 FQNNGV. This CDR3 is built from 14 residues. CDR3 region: CASSLRPSNEKLFF. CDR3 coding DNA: TGTGCCAGCAGCTTAAGACCTAGCAATGAAAAACTGTTTTTT.

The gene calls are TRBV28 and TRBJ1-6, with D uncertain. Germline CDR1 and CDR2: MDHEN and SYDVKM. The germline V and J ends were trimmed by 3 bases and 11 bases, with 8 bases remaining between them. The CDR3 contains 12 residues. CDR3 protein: CASSFTRPPLHF. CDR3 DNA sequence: TGTGCCAGCAGTTTTACGCGGCCACCCCTCCACTTT.